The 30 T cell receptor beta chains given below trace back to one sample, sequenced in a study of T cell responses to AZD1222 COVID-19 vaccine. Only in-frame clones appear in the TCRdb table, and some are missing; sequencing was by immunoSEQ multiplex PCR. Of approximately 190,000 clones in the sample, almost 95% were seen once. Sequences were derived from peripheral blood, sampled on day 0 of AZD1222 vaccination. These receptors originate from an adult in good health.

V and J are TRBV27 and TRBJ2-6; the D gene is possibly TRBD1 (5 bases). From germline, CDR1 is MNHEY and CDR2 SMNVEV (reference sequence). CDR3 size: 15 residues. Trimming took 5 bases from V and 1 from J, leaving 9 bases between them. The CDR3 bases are TGTGCCAGCAGTCCACGACAGTCTGGGGCCAACGTCCTGACTTTC. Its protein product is CASSPRQSGANVLTF.

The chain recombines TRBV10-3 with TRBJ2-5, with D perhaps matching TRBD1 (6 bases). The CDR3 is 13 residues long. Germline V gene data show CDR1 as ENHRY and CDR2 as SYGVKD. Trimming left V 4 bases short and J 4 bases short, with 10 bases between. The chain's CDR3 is CAISAGAVETQYF. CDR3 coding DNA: TGTGCCATCAGTGCAGGGGCGGTAGAGACCCAGTACTTC.

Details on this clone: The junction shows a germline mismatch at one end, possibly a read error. The CDR3: CASRQDLSSYNSPLHF. The DNA of the CDR3 is TGTGCCAGCAGACAAGATCTAAGCTCCTATAATTCACCCCTCCACTTT. V is TRBV3-1 (or the pseudogene TRBV3-2) and J is TRBJ1-6; D is unresolved. Germline V CDR1 and CDR2: LGHDT, YNNKEL (reference sequence). The CDR3 spans 16 residues.

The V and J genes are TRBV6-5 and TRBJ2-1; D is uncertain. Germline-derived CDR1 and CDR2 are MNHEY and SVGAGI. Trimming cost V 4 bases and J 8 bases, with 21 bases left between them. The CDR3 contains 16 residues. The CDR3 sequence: CASSSLRVGLPHEQFF. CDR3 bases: TGTGCCAGCAGTTCTCTCCGAGTTGGGCTGCCCCATGAGCAGTTCTTC.

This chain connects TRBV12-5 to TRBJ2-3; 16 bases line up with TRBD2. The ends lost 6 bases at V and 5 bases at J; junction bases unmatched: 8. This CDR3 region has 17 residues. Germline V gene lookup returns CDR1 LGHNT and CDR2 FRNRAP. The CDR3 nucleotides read TGTGCTAGTGGCCCGGGACTAGCGGGAGGGCGGGGAGATACGCAGTATTTT. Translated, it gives CASGPGLAGGRGDTQYF.

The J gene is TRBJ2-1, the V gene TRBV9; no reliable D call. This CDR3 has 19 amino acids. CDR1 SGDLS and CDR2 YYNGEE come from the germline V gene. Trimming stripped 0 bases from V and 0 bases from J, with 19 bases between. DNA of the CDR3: TGTGCCAGCAGCGTAGCCCCTAAAGCCACCTCGAGCTCCTACAATGAGCAGTTCTTC. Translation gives CASSVAPKATSSSYNEQFF.

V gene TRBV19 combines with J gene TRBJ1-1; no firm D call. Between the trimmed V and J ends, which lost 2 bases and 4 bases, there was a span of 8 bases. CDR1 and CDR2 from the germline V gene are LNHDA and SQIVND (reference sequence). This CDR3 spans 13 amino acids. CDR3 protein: CASSIQGPTEAFF. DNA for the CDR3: TGTGCCAGTAGTATACAAGGGCCCACTGAAGCTTTCTTT.

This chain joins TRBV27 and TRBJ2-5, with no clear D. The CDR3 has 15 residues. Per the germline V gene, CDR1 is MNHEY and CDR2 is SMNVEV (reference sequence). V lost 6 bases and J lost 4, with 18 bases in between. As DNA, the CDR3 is TGTGCCAGCAGCTCCCTAGGTCAATCGGGAGAGACCCAGTACTTC. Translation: CASSSLGQSGETQYF.

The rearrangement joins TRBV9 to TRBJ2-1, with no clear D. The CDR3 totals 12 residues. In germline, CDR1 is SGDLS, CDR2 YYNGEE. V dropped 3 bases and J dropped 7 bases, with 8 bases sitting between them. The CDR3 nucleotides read TGTGCCAGCAGCGATGGACCTAATGAGCAGTTCTTC. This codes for CASSDGPNEQFF. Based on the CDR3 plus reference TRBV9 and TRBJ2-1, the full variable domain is DSGVTQTPKHLITATGQRVTLRCSPRSGDLSVYWYQQSLDQGLQFLIQYYNGEERAKGNILERFSAQQFPDLHSELNLSSLELGDSALYFCASSDGPNEQFFGPGTRLTVL.

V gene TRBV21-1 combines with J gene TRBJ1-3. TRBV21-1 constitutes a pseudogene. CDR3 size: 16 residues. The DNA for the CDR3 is TGTGCCAGCAGCGCCGGGGGGGAGGCCTCTGGAAACACCATATATTTT. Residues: CASSAGGEASGNTIYF.

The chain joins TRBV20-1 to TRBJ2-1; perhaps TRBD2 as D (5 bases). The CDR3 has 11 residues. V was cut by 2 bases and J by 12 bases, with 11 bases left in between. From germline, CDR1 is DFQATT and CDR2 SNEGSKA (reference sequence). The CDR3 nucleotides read TGCAGTGCTAGAAGGACTGCCGGGCAGTTCTTC. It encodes CSARRTAGQFF.

The CDR3 is CASSLFPGGVNTEAFF. For the CDR3, the DNA is TGTGCCAGCAGCTTATTTCCAGGTGGCGTGAACACTGAAGCTTTCTTT. This rearrangement joins TRBV5-6 to TRBJ1-1; D gene ambiguous. Germline-derived CDR1 and CDR2 are SGHDT and YYEEEE. Trimming took off 2 bases at V and 0 bases at J, with 14 bases between the two ends. The length of the CDR3 is 16 residues.

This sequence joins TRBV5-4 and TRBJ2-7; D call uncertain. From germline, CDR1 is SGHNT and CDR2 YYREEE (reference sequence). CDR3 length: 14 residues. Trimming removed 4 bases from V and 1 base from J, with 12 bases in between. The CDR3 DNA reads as TGTGCCAGCAGCCCCCGGACGTCATCCTACGAGCAGTACTTC. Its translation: CASSPRTSSYEQYF.

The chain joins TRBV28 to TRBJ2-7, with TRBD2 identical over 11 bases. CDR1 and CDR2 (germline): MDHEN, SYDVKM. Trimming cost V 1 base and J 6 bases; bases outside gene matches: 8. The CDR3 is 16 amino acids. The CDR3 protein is CASSLLLAGGVLEQYF. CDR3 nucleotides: TGTGCCAGCAGTTTATTGCTAGCGGGAGGAGTACTCGAGCAGTACTTC.

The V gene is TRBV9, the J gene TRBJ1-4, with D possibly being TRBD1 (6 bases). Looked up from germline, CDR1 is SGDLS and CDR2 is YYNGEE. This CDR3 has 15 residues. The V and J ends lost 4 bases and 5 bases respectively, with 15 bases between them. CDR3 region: CASSPQTGRNEKLFF. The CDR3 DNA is TGTGCCAGCAGCCCCCAGACAGGACGGAATGAAAAACTGTTTTTT.

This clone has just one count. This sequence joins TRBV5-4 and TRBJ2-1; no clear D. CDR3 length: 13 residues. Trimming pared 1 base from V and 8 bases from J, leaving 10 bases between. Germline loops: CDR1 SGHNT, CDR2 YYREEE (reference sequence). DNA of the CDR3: TGTGCCAGCAGCTTGAACACGAGACATGAGCAGTTCTTC. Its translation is CASSLNTRHEQFF.

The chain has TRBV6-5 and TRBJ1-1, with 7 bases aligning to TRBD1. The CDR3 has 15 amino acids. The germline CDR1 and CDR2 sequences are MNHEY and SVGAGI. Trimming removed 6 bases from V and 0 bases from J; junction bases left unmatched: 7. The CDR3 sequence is CASSRRDSLNTEAFF. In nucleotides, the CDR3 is TGTGCCAGCAGCCGCCGGGACAGCCTGAACACTGAAGCTTTCTTT.

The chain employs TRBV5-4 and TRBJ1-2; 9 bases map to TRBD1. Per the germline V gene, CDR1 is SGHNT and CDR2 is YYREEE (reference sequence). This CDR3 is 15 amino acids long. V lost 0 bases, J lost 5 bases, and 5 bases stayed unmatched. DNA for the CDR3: TGTGCCAGCAGCTTGGAGCCGGGACAGGGATATGGCTACACCTTC. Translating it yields CASSLEPGQGYGYTF.

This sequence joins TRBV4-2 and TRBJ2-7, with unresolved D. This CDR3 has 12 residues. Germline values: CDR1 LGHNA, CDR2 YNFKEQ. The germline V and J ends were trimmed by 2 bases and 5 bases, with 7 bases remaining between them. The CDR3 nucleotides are TGTGCCAGCAGCCAACCCGGCGACGAGCAGTACTTC. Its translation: CASSQPGDEQYF.

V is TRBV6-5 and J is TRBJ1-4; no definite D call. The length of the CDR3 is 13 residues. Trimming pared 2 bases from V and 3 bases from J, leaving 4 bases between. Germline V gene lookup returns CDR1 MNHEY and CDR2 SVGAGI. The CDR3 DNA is TGTGCCAGCAGTTACGGCGCTAATGAAAAACTGTTTTTT. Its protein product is CASSYGANEKLFF.

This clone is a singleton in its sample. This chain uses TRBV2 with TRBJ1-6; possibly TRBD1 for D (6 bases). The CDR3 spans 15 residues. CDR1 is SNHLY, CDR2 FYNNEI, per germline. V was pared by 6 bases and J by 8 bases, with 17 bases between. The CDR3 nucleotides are TGTGCCAGCAGAACACAGGGAACGGGTGATTCACCCCTCCACTTT. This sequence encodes CASRTQGTGDSPLHF.

This chain's CDR3 is CAISEFDRKNTEAFF. The CDR3 coding sequence is TGTGCCATCAGTGAGTTCGACAGGAAAAACACTGAAGCTTTCTTT. The J gene is TRBJ1-1, the V gene TRBV10-3, with D tentatively TRBD1 (6 bases). Germline assignment: CDR1 ENHRY and CDR2 SYGVKD. The V end lost 1 base, the J end lost 2 bases, and 11 bases lay between the germline ends. This CDR3 contains 15 residues.

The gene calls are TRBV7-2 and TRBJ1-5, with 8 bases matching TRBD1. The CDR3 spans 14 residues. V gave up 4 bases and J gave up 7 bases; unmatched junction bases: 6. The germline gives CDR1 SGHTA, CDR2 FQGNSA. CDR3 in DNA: TGTGCCAGCAGCTCTCAGGGGGCTGGACAGCCCCAGCATTTT. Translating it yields CASSSQGAGQPQHF.

CDR3 sequence: CASSSDPGTSNEQFF. The CDR3 DNA reads TGCGCCAGCAGCTCGGACCCTGGTACCTCCAATGAGCAGTTCTTC. The V gene is TRBV5-1, the J gene TRBJ2-1; no reliable D call. The CDR3 has 15 residues. V lost 3 bases and J lost 6, with 16 bases in between. In germline, CDR1 is SGHRS, CDR2 YFSETQ.

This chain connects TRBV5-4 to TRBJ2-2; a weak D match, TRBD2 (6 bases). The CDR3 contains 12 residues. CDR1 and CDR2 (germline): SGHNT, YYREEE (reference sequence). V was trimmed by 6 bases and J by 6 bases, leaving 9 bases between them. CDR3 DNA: TGTGCCAGCACCCGGGGGTCCGGGGAGCTGTTTTTT. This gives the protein CASTRGSGELFF.

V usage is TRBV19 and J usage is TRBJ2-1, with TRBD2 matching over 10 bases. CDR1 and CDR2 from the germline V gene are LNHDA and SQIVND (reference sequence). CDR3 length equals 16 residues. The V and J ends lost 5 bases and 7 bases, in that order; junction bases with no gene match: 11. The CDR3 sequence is CASSYSSGSIVNEQFF. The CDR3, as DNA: TGTGCCAGTAGTTACTCTAGCGGGAGTATAGTTAATGAGCAGTTCTTC.

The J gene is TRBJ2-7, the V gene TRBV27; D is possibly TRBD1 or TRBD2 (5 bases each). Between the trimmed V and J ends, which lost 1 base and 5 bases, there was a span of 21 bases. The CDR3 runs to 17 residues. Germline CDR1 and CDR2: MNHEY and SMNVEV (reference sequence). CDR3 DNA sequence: TGTGCCAGCAGTTTATTGGCGACCGACAGAGTTAGCGACGAGCAGTACTTC. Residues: CASSLLATDRVSDEQYF.

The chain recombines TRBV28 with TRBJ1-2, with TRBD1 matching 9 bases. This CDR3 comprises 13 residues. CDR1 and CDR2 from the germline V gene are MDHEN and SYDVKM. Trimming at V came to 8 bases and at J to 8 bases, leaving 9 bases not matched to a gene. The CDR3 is CASREQGAAGYTF. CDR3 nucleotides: TGTGCCAGCCGAGAACAGGGGGCCGCGGGCTACACCTTC.

CDR3: CATLTGGGETQYF. CDR3 nucleotide sequence: TGTGCCACCCTTACAGGGGGCGGGGAGACCCAGTACTTC. The V and J genes are TRBV27 and TRBJ2-5; 9 bases map to TRBD1. The CDR3 totals 13 residues. CDR1 MNHEY and CDR2 SMNVEV come from the germline V gene (reference sequence). V lost 10 bases to trimming and J lost 5 bases; unmatched junction nucleotides: 8.

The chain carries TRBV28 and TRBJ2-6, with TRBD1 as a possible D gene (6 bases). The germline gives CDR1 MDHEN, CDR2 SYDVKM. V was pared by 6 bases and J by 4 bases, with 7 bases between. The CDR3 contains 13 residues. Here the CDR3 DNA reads TGTGCCAGCAGGGGGGCCGGGGCCAACGTCCTGACTTTC. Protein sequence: CASRGAGANVLTF.